This T cell receptor beta chain emerged from a study of blood T cell repertoires in COVID-19. TCRdb's table, derived via immunoSEQ multiplex PCR, lists solely in-frame clones and lacks some. Of approximately 260,000 clones listed, approximately 79% are singletons. V lost 2 bases to trimming and J lost 6 bases, with 12 bases between them. CDR3 length equals 14 residues. Germline V gene sequence: CDR1 LGHDT, CDR2 YNNKEL (reference sequence). The sample comprised peripheral blood. The V gene is TRBV3-1 (or the pseudogene TRBV3-2), the J gene TRBJ2-3; D remains ambiguous. The sequence derives from a woman between 35 and 50 years old with active or convalescent COVID-19. The CDR3 nucleotides are TGTGCCAGCAGCCAATTCTACTTTGCTGATACGCAGTATTTT. Amino acids: CASSQFYFADTQYF.